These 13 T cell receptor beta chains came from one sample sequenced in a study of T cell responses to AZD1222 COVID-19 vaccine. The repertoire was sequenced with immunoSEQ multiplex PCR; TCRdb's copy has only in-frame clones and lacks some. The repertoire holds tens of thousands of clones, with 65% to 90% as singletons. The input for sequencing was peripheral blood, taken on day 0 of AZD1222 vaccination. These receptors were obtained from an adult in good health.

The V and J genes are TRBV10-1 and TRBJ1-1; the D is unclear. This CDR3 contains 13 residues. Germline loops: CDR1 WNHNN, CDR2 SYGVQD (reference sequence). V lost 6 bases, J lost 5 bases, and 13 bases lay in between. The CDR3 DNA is TGCGCCAGCAGCCGGGCCCGAGGAACTGAAGCTTTCTTT. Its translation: CASSRARGTEAFF.

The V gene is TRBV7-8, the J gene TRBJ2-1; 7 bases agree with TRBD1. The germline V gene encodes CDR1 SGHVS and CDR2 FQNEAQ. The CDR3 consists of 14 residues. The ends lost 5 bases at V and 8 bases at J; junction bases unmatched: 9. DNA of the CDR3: TGTGCCAGCAGCCTCGACAGGGTGGCAGATGAGCAGTTCTTC. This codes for CASSLDRVADEQFF.

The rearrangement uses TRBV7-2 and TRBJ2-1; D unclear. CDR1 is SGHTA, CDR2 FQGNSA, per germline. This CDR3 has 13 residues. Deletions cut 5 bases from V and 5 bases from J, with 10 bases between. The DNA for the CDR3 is TGTGCCAGCAGCGAGTATAGTCACAATGAGCAGTTCTTC. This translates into CASSEYSHNEQFF.

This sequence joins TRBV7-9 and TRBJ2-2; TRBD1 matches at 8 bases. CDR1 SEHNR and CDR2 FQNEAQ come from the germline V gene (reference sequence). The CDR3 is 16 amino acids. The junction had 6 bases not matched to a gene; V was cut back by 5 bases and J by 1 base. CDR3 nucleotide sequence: TGTGCCAGCAGCGACCTCAGGGGGCGGAACACCGGGGAGCTGTTTTTT. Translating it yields CASSDLRGRNTGELFF.

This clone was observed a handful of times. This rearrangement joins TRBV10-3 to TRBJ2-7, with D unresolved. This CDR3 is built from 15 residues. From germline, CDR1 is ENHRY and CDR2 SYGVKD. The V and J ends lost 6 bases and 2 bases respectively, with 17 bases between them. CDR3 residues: CAISPTPNPPYEQYF. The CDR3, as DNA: TGTGCCATCAGCCCCACCCCGAACCCGCCCTACGAGCAGTACTTC.

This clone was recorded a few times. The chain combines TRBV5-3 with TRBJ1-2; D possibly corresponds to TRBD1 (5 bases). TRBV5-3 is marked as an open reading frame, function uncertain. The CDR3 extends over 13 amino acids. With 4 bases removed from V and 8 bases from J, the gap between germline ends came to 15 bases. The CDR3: CARSTYSRDGYTF. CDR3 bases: TGTGCCAGAAGCACGTATTCCAGGGACGGCTACACCTTC.

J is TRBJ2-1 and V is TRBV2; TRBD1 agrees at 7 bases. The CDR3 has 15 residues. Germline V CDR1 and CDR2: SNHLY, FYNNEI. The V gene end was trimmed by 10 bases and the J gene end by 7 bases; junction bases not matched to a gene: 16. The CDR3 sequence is CATQQSLLQGNEQFF. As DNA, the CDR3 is TGTGCCACCCAGCAAAGTCTCCTACAGGGGAATGAGCAGTTCTTC.

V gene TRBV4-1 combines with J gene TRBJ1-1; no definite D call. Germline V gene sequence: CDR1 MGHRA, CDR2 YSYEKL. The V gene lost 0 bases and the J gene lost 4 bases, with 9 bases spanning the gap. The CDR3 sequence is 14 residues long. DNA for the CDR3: TGCGCCAGCAGCCAAGATGACTCCCGCACTGAAGCTTTCTTT. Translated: CASSQDDSRTEAFF.

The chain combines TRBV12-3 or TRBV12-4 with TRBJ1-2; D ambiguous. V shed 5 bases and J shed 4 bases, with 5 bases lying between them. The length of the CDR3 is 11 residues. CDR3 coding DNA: TGTGCCAGCAGTAACTCCTATGGCTACACCTTC. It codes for CASSNSYGYTF.

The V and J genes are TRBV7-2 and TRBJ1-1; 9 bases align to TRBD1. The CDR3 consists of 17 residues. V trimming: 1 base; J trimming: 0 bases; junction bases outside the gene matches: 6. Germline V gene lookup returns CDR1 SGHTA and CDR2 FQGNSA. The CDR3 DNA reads TGTGCCAGCAGCTTAGATTACAGGGGGCTTATGAACACTGAAGCTTTCTTT. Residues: CASSLDYRGLMNTEAFF. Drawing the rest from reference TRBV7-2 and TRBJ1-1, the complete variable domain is GAGVSQSPSNKVTEKGKDVELRCDPISGHTALYWYRQSLGQGLEFLIYFQGNSAPDKSGLPSDRFSAERTGGSVSTLTIQRTQQEDSAVYLCASSLDYRGLMNTEAFFGQGTRLTVV.

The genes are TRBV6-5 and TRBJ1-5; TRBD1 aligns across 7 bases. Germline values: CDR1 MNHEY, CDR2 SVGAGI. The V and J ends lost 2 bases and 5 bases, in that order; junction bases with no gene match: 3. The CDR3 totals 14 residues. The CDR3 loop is CASSYTGEDQPQHF. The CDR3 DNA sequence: TGTGCCAGCAGTTACACAGGGGAGGATCAGCCCCAGCATTTT.

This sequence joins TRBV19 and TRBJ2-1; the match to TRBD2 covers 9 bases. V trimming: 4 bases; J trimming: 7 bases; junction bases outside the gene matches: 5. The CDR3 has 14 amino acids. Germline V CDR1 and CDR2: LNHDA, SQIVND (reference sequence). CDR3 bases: TGTGCCAGTAGTAAAGCGGGGGGTCAAAATGAGCAGTTCTTC. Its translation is CASSKAGGQNEQFF.

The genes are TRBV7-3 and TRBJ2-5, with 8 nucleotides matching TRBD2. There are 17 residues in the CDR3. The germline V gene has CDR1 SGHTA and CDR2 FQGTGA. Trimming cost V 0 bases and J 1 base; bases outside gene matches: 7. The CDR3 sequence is CASSLTFGRGGQETQYF. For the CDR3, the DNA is TGTGCCAGCAGCTTAACCTTCGGCCGGGGGGGCCAAGAGACCCAGTACTTC.